This passage covers 20 T cell receptor beta chains from one sample sequenced in a study of blood T cell repertoires in COVID-19. Measured with immunoSEQ multiplex PCR; TCRdb has only the in-frame clones, and not every one. Of over 200,000 clones in the sample, roughly four fifths are singletons; the top ten hold about 2%. The material sequenced was PBMCs or T cells enriched from blood (not recorded which). Every receptor here comes from a man aged 55 to 70 who had recovered from COVID-19.

The chain couples TRBV12-5 to TRBJ1-4; 8 bases agree with TRBD1. Germline CDR1 reads LGHNT; CDR2 reads FRNRAP. The CDR3 has 17 residues. With V trimmed by 2 bases and J by 0 bases, 5 bases remained unmatched. The CDR3 coding sequence is TGTGCTAGTGGTTTGAACAGGGGGGGAACAACTAATGAAAAACTGTTTTTT. This encodes CASGLNRGGTTNEKLFF.

The V and J genes are TRBV5-5 and TRBJ2-2; the D is unclear. CDR1 is SGHKS, CDR2 YYEKEE, per germline (reference sequence). V was clipped by 2 bases and J by 6 bases, with 14 bases between them. This CDR3 is built from 15 residues. The CDR3 is CASSFDAVLAGELFF. CDR3 nucleotides: TGTGCCAGCAGCTTTGACGCGGTATTGGCCGGGGAGCTGTTTTTT.

This chain uses TRBV18 with TRBJ2-2; the D gene is possibly TRBD1 (5 bases). Trimming stripped 3 bases from V and 4 bases from J, with 12 bases between. This CDR3 is built from 15 residues. Germline-derived CDR1 and CDR2 are KGHSH and LQKENI. This CDR3 reads CASSPQGQSTGELFF. The CDR3 coding sequence is TGTGCCAGCTCACCCCAGGGCCAGTCCACCGGGGAGCTGTTTTTT.

The chain employs TRBV18 and TRBJ1-1; TRBD1 agrees at 7 bases. The J segment lost 4 bases and the V segment lost 3 bases, leaving 2 bases of the junction unmatched. CDR1 is KGHSH and CDR2 is LQKENI in the germline V gene. This CDR3 has 13 residues. CDR3 loop: CASSPWDSTEAFF. CDR3 sequence (DNA): TGTGCCAGCTCACCCTGGGACAGCACTGAAGCTTTCTTT.

This chain links TRBV6-5 with TRBJ1-6; weak D call: TRBD1 (5 bases). Germline values: CDR1 MNHEY, CDR2 SVGAGI. The germline V and J ends were trimmed by 2 bases and 9 bases, with 14 bases remaining between them. The CDR3 sequence is 15 residues long. This CDR3 reads CASSYGTEVGSPLHF. The CDR3, as DNA: TGTGCCAGCAGTTACGGGACTGAGGTCGGTTCACCCCTCCACTTT.

The gene calls are TRBV14 and TRBJ1-5; 7 nucleotides line up with TRBD1. The CDR3 extends over 13 amino acids. Germline lookup yields CDR1 SGHDN and CDR2 FVKESK. The J segment lost 4 bases and the V segment lost 5 bases, leaving 2 bases of the junction unmatched. CDR3 residues: CASSKTGNQPQHF. CDR3 nucleotides: TGTGCCAGCAGCAAGACAGGGAATCAGCCCCAGCATTTT.

CDR3 protein: CASSLDRGRQEKLFF. In DNA, the CDR3 is TGTGCCAGCAGCTTAGATCGAGGCCGGCAGGAAAAACTGTTTTTT. The V gene is TRBV11-3, the J gene TRBJ1-4; unclear D gene. The ends were cut back, 0 bases at V and 8 bases at J, with 13 bases in the middle. The CDR3 sequence is 15 residues long. Germline CDR1 and CDR2: SGHNT and YENEEA.

The chain employs TRBV6-5 and TRBJ1-1; 7 bases align to TRBD1. Germline loops: CDR1 MNHEY, CDR2 SVGAGI. Trimming at V came to 10 bases and at J to 1 base, leaving 6 bases not matched to a gene. CDR3 length: 13 residues. The CDR3 region has the DNA TGTGCCACCTCGCGGGACAGGAACACTGAAGCTTTCTTT. Residues: CATSRDRNTEAFF.

In its sample, this clone was seen a few times. The chain couples TRBV12-5 to TRBJ2-3, with 8 bases aligning to TRBD2. Looked up from germline, CDR1 is LGHNT and CDR2 is FRNRAP. This CDR3 is built from 16 residues. The V and J ends lost 2 bases and 5 bases, in that order; junction bases with no gene match: 9. CDR3 coding DNA: TGTGCTAGTGGTTTGCATGAGGCGGGGGGCCGAGATACGCAGTATTTT. It specifies CASGLHEAGGRDTQYF.

The V call is TRBV2, the J call TRBJ2-7, with D maybe TRBD1 (5 bases). In germline, CDR1 is SNHLY, CDR2 FYNNEI. The CDR3 totals 13 residues. The V and J ends lost 4 bases and 3 bases respectively, with 10 bases between them. Here the CDR3 DNA reads TGTGCCAGCAGTGGGGCAGGGTTCTACGAGCAGTACTTC. Amino acid sequence: CASSGAGFYEQYF. Full variable domain (missing parts from reference TRBV2 and TRBJ2-7): EPEVTQTPSHQVTQMGQEVILRCVPISNHLYFYWYRQILGQKVEFLVSFYNNEISEKSEIFDDQFSVERPDGSNFTLKIRSTKLEDSAMYFCASSGAGFYEQYFGPGTRLTVT.

This rearrangement joins TRBV6-5 to TRBJ2-7; the match to TRBD1 covers 8 bases. Germline V gene sequence: CDR1 MNHEY, CDR2 SVGAGI. Trimming at V came to 0 bases and at J to 6 bases, leaving 4 bases not matched to a gene. This CDR3 comprises 14 residues. For the CDR3, the DNA is TGTGCCAGCAGTTACTCCCAGGGGGCGGGCGAGCAGTACTTC. Translating it yields CASSYSQGAGEQYF.

This clone was seen a single time. The chain has TRBV18 and TRBJ1-6; TRBD1 agrees at 8 bases. This CDR3 has 15 residues. Trimming removed 0 bases from V and 6 bases from J; junction bases left unmatched: 1. Looked up from germline, CDR1 is KGHSH and CDR2 is LQKENI. CDR3 DNA sequence: TGTGCCAGCTCACCACCCGACAGGGGTAATTCACCCCTCCACTTT. It encodes CASSPPDRGNSPLHF.

The chain is built from TRBV7-2 and TRBJ1-1; D is perhaps TRBD1 (6 bases). Germline assignment: CDR1 SGHTA and CDR2 FQGNSA. V was pared by 2 bases and J by 4 bases, with 17 bases between. The CDR3 totals 16 residues. The CDR3 sequence is CASSLSAGAWGTEAFF. The CDR3 bases are TGTGCCAGCAGCTTATCGGCAGGGGCTTGGGGCACTGAAGCTTTCTTT.

The chain combines TRBV25-1 with TRBJ1-1, with a weak D call TRBD1 (5 bases). The CDR3 has 17 residues. Germline CDR1 and CDR2: MGHDK and SYGVNS. V lost 8 bases, J lost 1 base, and 23 bases lay in between. The CDR3 is CASQGNRGGQRNTEAFF. CDR3 nucleotide sequence: TGTGCCAGCCAGGGAAATCGGGGAGGGCAACGGAACACTGAAGCTTTCTTT.

The chain is built from TRBV2 and TRBJ1-2; D possibly corresponds to TRBD1 (5 bases). V was pared by 0 bases and J by 4 bases, with 9 bases between. The germline CDR1 and CDR2 sequences are SNHLY and FYNNEI. The CDR3 loop spans 14 amino acids. The CDR3 loop is CASSEAPGSYGYTF. CDR3 sequence (DNA): TGTGCCAGCAGTGAAGCGCCAGGGTCCTATGGCTACACCTTC.

There are many counts of this clone. This chain connects TRBV3-1 (or the pseudogene TRBV3-2) to TRBJ1-2, with D maybe TRBD1 (5 bases). This CDR3 contains 13 residues. Per the germline V gene, CDR1 is LGHDT and CDR2 is YNNKEL (reference sequence). V lost 6 bases, J lost 4 bases, and 12 bases lay in between. CDR3 nucleotides: TGTGCCAGCAGACACGGACATCTCTATGGCTACACCTTC. It codes for CASRHGHLYGYTF.

This rearrangement joins TRBV7-8 to TRBJ1-5; the match to TRBD1 covers 7 bases. The CDR3 is made up of 16 amino acids. Germline CDR1 reads SGHVS; CDR2 reads FQNEAQ. The ends lost 4 bases at V and 6 bases at J; junction bases unmatched: 12. CDR3 DNA: TGTGCCAGCAGCTACGGTCTGTACAGGGGACTTCAGCCCCAGCATTTT. Its translation is CASSYGLYRGLQPQHF.

This chain connects TRBV18 to TRBJ1-6, with 11 bases that match TRBD1. From germline, CDR1 is KGHSH and CDR2 LQKENI. Germline trimming cut 3 bases from V and 8 bases from J; bases unmatched to any gene: 15. The CDR3 consists of 19 residues. The CDR3 reads CASSPIHRPQGQGDSPLHF. CDR3 sequence (DNA): TGTGCCAGCTCACCGATCCACAGACCGCAGGGACAGGGGGATTCACCCCTCCACTTT.

The J gene is TRBJ1-5, the V gene TRBV18; 7 bases fit TRBD1. CDR1 and CDR2 (germline): KGHSH, LQKENI. CDR3 length equals 15 residues. The V segment lost 7 bases and the J segment 2 bases; nucleotides outside the gene matches: 8. CDR3: CASCERTGGNQPQHF. The CDR3 DNA reads TGTGCCAGCTGCGAGCGGACAGGAGGCAATCAGCCCCAGCATTTT. Filled out from reference TRBV18 and TRBJ1-5, the complete variable domain reads NAGVMQNPRHLVRRRGQEARLRCSPMKGHSHVYWYRQLPEEGLKFMVYLQKENIIDESGMPKERFSAEFPKEGPSILRIQQVVRGDSAAYFCASCERTGGNQPQHFGDGTRLSIL.

J is TRBJ2-1 and V is TRBV20-1; 9 bases line up with TRBD2. The CDR3 contains 13 residues. Losses at the gene ends were 3 bases for V and 6 bases for J; bases not matched to a gene: 3. The germline V gene encodes CDR1 DFQATT and CDR2 SNEGSKA (reference sequence). CDR3 nucleotides: TGCAGTGCTAGTAGCGGGGGAACCAATGAGCAGTTCTTC. Translated, it gives CSASSGGTNEQFF.